The T cell receptor (beta chain) described here comes from a study of T cell repertoires in ileal Crohn's disease (dated by TCRdb to between 2018 and 2021). At the level of the whole study: Median disease duration was around 8 years, and around a third of patients were identified as active smokers at the time of surgery. Every patient underwent surgery because of a complication, which was stricturing disease in roughly 61% and penetrating disease in about 40%. About half of the patients received postoperative therapy: 11 received thiopurines and 15 to 20 received anti-TNF agents. M6 samples consisted of neoterminal ileum biopsies collected during postoperative colonoscopy. A prospective multicentre cohort supplied the roughly 57 Crohn's disease patients whose TCR repertoires were analysed. The study was conducted in parallel with a multicentre cohort that was designed to identify predictors of early endoscopic recurrence following ileocolonic resection. Endoscopic postoperative recurrence was defined by a Rutgeerts score above i0. A total of some 150 mucosal samples from 60 or so patients were sequenced, collected from several sites on the surgical specimen and at postoperative endoscopy. The investigation overall reported the following: Higher high-frequency clone percentages at surgery were associated with endoscopic recurrence; all patients with clonality above 26.8% (18/57) had recurrence. Within the first year after surgery, the timing of postoperative endoscopy varied, and the median delay was around 6.7 months. A significantly higher proportion of clonal expansions was observed in active smokers at surgery than in non-smokers (roughly 27% vs 19%, p=0.02). Only a subgroup of patients, of unstated size, had their mucosal CD4 and CD8 T cells sorted and sequenced. Compared with CD4 T cells, sorted CD8 T cells held more high-frequency clones, which suggests that the mucosal expansions were mostly CD8.

Roughly 500 nanograms of biopsy DNA per sample were submitted for commercial TCRB immunosequencing. CDR3 regions were amplified from genomic DNA by Adaptive Biotechnology using a two-step, amplification bias-controlled multiplex PCR. Primers for every V and J gene segment were used in the first PCR, and barcodes and Illumina adapters were added in the second PCR. CDR3 libraries were sequenced on an Illumina instrument. The authors processed their data as follows. Vendor-provided pipelines were combined with custom analysis of raw data in R/Bioconductor under R version 3.3.0. Clonality, which ranges from 0 to 1, was calculated as the inverse of the normalised Shannon entropy across all productive clones. The repertoire share taken up by the top 100 clones defined high-frequency clones, and only clones that passed a 95% confidence test were kept. The Simpson index measured repertoire diversity, and the Morisita-Horn index measured overlap between samples. In TCRdb, the immuneACCESS table is reduced to in-frame sequences with V and J assigned. These tables do not hold every clone; where another copy was compared, an unresolved V gene accounts for under half, and the others remain unexplained. From that table come the V and J calls and clone size; the DNA was used to work out D and trimming. The sample table lists over 15,000 clones, about three quarters of them with a count of one. The ten largest clonotypes hold 4% to 4.5% of the sample.

This sample's time point label indicates: neoterminal ileum biopsy at postoperative endoscopy, about 6 months after surgery. Adults with ileal or ileocolonic Crohn's disease and an indication for ileocolonic resection were eligible for inclusion. Before DNA extraction, whole ileal mucosal biopsies were kept frozen at -80 degrees C. Genomic DNA was extracted from frozen whole biopsies using a TRizol-based method and was quantified with a NanoDrop 2000 spectrophotometer. On this clone itself: Its binding antigen is unknown. No base qualities exist here, and no much larger clone lies one base off it.

Sequenced material: ileal tissue. The TCR sequence derives from an adult with Crohn's disease.

The nucleotide sequence reads TGTGCCTCGCGACAGGGTTTAGTCAATTATGGCTACACCTTC. Translated, this is CASRQGLVNYGYTF. The V and J segments used are TRBV19 and TRBJ1-2; 7 bases in the middle match TRBD1. The CDR3 has 14 amino acids, counting the end cysteine and phenylalanine. The entry retains the CDR3 DNA only, 42 bases that are in frame from base 1. Sequences LNHDA (CDR1) and SQIVND (CDR2) are obtained from the germline V gene (reference sequence). Compared with germline, V lacks 11 bases and J lacks 5 bases; bases without a gene match: 14.